This entry lists 4 T cell receptor beta chains sequenced from one sample in a study of blood T cells in healthy people across ages. A sample-barcoded 5' primer and a J-beta primer mix were used in a second PCR of about 6 to 11 cycles. A single record per CDR3 protein comes from TCRdb applying MiXCR to the 5' RACE reads. The repertoire holds roughly 730,000 distinct CDR3 sequences, with 56% as singletons. Sequencing input: blood. These receptors were collected from a man between 35 and 55 years old in good health.

This chain connects TRBV5-1 to TRBJ1-1; D is unclear. The germline V gene has CDR1 SGHRS and CDR2 YFSETQ. The CDR3 consists of 16 residues. Trimming took off 0 bases at V and 1 base at J, with 13 bases between the two ends. CDR3 nucleotides: TGCGCCAGCAGCTTGGAGGATAGATCCGGGAACACTGAAGCTTTCTTT. This gives the protein CASSLEDRSGNTEAFF.

This chain connects TRBV5-1 to TRBJ2-3, with TRBD1 identical over 9 bases. The V segment lost 0 bases and the J segment 5 bases; nucleotides outside the gene matches: 10. Germline loops: CDR1 SGHRS, CDR2 YFSETQ. The CDR3 contains 17 residues. The CDR3 nucleotides are TGCGCCAGCAGCTTGGGACAAACTCCGGGACAGGGAGATACGCAGTATTTT. Its protein product is CASSLGQTPGQGDTQYF.

The chain has TRBV28 and TRBJ1-6; D is unresolved. Germline lookup yields CDR1 MDHEN and CDR2 SYDVKM. The CDR3 length is 12 residues. Trimming took off 9 bases at V and 13 bases at J, with 16 bases between the two ends. For the CDR3, the DNA is TGTGCCAGTCGAAACCTTCAAAGTCCCCTCCACTTT. Amino acids: CASRNLQSPLHF.

As to this clonotype: One end of the junction does not line up with germline, which may come from a read error. The gene calls are TRBV11-1 and TRBJ2-2; no reliable D call. The CDR3 loop spans 15 amino acids. Germline CDR1 is SGHAT and CDR2 is FQDESV (reference sequence). The CDR3 DNA reads as TGTGCCAGCAGGTTAGGTGGCAGAAACACCGGGGAGCTGTTTTTT. This codes for CASRLGGRNTGELFF.